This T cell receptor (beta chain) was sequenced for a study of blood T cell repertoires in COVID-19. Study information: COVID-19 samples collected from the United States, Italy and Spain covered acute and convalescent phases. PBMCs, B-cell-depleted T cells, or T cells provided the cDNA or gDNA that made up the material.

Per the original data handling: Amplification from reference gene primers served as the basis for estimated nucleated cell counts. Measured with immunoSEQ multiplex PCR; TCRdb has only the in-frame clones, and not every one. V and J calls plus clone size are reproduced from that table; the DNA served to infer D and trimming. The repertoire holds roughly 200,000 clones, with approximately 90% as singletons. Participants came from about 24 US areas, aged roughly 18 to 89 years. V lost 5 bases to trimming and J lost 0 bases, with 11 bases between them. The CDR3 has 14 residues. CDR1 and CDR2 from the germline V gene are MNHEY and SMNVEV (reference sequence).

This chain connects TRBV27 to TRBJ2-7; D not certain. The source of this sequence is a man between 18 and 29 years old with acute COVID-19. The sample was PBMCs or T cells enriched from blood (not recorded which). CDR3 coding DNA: TGTGCCAGCAGTCCTTATAGGAGCTCCTACGAGCAGTACTTC. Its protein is CASSPYRSSYEQYF.